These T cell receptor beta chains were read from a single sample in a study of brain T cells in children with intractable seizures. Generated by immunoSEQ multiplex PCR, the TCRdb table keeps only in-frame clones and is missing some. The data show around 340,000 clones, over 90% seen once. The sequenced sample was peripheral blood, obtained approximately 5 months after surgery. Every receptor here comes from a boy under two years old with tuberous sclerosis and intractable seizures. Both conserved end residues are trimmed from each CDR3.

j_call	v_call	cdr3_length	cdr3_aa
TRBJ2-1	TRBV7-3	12	ASSPTDGDNEQF
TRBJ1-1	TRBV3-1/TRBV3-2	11	ASSQGYNTEAF
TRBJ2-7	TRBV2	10	ASIGVSYEQY
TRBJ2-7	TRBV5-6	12	ASRDRDRSYEQY
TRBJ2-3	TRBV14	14	ASSQVVGAFADTQY
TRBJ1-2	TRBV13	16	ASSLGLLPIGPEPERL
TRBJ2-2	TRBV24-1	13	ATSGSGANTGELF
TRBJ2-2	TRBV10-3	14	AINNGAEQGTGELF
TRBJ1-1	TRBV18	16	ASSPPNRRQVVLTEAF
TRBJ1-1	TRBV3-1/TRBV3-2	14	ASSQDLRGLNTEAF
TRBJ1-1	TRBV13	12	ASSLVNENTEAF
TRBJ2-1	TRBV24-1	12	ATSAPDRGNEQF
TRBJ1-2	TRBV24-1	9	ATSDKDGYT
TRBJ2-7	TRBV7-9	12	ASSDRDRVYEQY
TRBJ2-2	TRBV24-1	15	ATSDLAGGPENGELF
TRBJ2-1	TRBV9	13	ASSVGPNGDNEQF
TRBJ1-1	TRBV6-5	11	ASSTLKGGWAF
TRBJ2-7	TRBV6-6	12	ASTPSPSSYEQY
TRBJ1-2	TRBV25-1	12	ASSELGGFYGYT
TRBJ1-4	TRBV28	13	ASGRTGGGGEKLF
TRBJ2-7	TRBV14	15	ASSQDRLAGGRYEQY
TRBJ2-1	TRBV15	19	ATSKRKVLEVGQASYNEQF
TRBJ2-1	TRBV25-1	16	ASSEVSSGRALKNEQF
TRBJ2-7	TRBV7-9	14	ASSAEGLAETYEQY
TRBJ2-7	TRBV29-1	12	SVGTWGFSYEQY
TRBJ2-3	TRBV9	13	ASSGGQESTDTQY
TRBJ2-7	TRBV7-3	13	ASGPDRVEPYEQY
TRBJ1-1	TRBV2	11	ASWTVIDTEAF
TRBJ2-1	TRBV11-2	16	ASRARLAGDSSYNEQF
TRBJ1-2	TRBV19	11	ASSIVSNYGYT
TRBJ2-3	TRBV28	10	ASSLASDTQY
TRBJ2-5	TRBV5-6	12	ASSLFEGVGTQY